This TCR beta chain was captured in a study of blood T cell repertoires in COVID-19. Across the whole study: The study drew acute and convalescent COVID-19 samples from the United States, Italy and Spain. T cells, B-cell-depleted T cells, or PBMCs supplied cDNA or gDNA.

The CDR3 is 16 amino acids. Germline CDR1 reads KGHSH; CDR2 reads LQKENI. Trimming left V 2 bases short and J 7 bases short, with 15 bases between. In the original analysis: Nucleated cell number was recorded as an estimate derived from reference gene primer amplification. TCRdb's table, derived via immunoSEQ multiplex PCR, lists solely in-frame clones and lacks some. The V and J calls and the clone size are those of that table, but D and trimming were determined from the DNA. The sample has under 300,000 clones, approximately 80% seen once. This clone has just one count. The sample comprised peripheral blood. V is TRBV18 and J is TRBJ1-6; D is unresolved. The sequence derives from a young man who had recovered from COVID-19. CDR3 DNA sequence: TGTGCCAGCTCACCAGCTTCGGGGATCGAGAATTCACCCCTCCACTTT. This codes for CASSPASGIENSPLHF.